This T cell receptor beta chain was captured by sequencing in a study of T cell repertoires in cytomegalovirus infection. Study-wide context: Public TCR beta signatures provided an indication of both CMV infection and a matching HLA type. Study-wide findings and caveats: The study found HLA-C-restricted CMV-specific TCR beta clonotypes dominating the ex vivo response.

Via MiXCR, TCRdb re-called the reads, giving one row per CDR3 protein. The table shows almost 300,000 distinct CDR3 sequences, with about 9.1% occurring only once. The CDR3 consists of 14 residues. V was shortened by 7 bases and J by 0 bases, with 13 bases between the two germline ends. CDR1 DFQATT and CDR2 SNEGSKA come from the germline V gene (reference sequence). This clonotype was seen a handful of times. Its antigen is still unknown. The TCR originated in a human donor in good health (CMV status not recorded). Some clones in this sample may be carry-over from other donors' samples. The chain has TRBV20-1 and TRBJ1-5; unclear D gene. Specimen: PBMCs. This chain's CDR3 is CSGAGYYSNQPQHF. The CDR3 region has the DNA TGCAGTGGGGCCGGGTACTATAGCAATCAGCCCCAGCATTTT.